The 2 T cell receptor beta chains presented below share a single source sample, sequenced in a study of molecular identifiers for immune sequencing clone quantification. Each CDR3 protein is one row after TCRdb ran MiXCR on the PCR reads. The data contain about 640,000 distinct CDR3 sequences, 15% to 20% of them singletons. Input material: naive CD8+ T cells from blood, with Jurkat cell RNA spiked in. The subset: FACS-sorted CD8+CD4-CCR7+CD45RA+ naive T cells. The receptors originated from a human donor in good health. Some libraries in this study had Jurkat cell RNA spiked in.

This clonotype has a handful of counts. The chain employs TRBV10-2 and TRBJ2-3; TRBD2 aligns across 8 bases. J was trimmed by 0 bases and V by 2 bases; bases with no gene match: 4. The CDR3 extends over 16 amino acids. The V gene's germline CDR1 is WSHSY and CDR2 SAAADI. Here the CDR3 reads CASSEQGGGSTDTQYF. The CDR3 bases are TGCGCCAGCAGTGAGCAAGGCGGGGGGAGCACAGATACGCAGTATTTT.

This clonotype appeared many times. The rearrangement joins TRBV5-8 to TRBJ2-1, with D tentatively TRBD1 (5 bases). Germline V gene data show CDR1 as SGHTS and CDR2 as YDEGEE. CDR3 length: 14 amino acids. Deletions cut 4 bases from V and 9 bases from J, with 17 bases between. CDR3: CASSQGTYRGEQFF. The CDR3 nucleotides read TGTGCCAGCAGCCAGGGAACGTACCGCGGTGAGCAGTTCTTC.